The clone carrying this TCR beta chain was counted many times. The data were taken from a study of early T cells in non-severe SARS-CoV-2 infection. The library protocol tagged individual cDNA molecules with unique molecular identifiers. TCRdb analysed the 5' RACE reads with MiXCR anew, one entry per CDR3 protein. The table lists approximately 52,000 distinct CDR3 sequences, 7.5% to 9.5% of them singletons. The V end lost 8 bases, the J end lost 2 bases, and 14 bases lay between the germline ends. The CDR3 covers 14 residues. Germline-derived CDR1 and CDR2 are SEHNR and FQNEAQ (reference sequence). The chain employs TRBV7-9 and TRBJ2-3, with D perhaps given as TRBD1 or TRBD2 (6 bases each). This TCR was recovered from an adult who was a healthcare worker with PCR-confirmed SARS-CoV-2 infection or an uninfected control (not recorded which). The specimen sequenced was whole blood. In nucleotides, the CDR3 is TGTGCCAGCGGGGGGCTCTCTCCCACAGATACGCAGTATTTT. Translated, it gives CASGGLSPTDTQYF. Variable domain in full (rest from reference TRBV7-9 and TRBJ2-3): DTGVSQNPRHKITKRGQNVTFRCDPISEHNRLYWYRQTLGQGPEFLTYFQNEAQLEKSRLLSDRFSAERPKGSFSTLEIQRTEQGDSAMYLCASGGLSPTDTQYFGPGTRLTVL.